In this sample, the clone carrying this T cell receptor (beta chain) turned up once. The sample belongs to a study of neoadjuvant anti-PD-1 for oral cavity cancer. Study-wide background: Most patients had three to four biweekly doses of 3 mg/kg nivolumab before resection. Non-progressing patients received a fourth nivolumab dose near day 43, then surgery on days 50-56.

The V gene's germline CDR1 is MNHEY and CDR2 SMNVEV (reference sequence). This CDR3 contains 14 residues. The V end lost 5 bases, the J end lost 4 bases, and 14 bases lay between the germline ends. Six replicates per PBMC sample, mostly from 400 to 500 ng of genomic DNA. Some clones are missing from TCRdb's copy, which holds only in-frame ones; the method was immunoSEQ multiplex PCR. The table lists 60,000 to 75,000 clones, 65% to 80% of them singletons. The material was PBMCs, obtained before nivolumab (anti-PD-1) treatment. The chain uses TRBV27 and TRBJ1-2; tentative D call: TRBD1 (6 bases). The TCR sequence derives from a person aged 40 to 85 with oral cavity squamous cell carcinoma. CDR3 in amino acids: CASSVYGQTYGYTF. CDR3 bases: TGTGCCAGCAGTGTCTATGGACAGACCTATGGCTACACCTTC.